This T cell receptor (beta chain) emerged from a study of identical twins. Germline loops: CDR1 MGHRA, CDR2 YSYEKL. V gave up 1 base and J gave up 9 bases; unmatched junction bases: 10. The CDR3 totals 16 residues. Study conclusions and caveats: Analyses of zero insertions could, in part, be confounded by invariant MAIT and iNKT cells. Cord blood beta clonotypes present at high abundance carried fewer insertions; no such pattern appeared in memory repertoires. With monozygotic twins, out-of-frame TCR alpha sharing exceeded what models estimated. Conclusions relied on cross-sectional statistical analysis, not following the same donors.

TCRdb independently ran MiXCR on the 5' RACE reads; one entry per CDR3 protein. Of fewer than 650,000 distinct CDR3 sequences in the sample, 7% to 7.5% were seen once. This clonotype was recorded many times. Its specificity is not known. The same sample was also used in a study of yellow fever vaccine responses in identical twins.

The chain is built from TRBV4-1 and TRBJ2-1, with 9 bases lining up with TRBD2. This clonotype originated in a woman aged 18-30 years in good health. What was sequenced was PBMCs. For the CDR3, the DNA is TGCGCCAGCAGCCAAGCTAGGACTAGCGCCCGTCGTGAGCAGTTCTTC. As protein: CASSQARTSARREQFF.